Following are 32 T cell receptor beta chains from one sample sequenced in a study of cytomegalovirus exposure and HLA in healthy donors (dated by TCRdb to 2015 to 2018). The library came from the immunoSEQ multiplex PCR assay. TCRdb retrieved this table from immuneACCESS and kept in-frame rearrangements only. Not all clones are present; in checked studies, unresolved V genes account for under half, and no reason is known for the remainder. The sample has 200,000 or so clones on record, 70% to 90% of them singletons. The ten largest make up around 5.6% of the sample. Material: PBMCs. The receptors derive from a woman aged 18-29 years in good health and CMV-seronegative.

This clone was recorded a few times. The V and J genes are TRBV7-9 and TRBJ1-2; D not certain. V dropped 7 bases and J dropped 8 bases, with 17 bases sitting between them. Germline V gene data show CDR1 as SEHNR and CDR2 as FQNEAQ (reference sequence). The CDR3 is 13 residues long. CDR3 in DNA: TGTGCCAGCATCGGGCCCTCCTCTATCGGCTACACCTTC. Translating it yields CASIGPSSIGYTF. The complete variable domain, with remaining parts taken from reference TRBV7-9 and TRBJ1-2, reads DTGVSQNPRHKITKRGQNVTFRCDPISEHNRLYWYRQTLGQGPEFLTYFQNEAQLEKSRLLSDRFSAERPKGSFSTLEIQRTEQGDSAMYLCASIGPSSIGYTFGSGTRLTVV.

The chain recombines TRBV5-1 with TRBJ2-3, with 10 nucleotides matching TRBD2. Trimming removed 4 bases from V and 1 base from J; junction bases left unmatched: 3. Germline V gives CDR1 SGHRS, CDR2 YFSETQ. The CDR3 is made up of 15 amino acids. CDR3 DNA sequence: TGCGCCAGCAGCGGGGGGACTAGCGGCACAGATACGCAGTATTTT. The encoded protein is CASSGGTSGTDTQYF. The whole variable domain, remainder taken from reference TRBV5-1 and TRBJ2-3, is KAGVTQTPRYLIKTRGQQVTLSCSPISGHRSVSWYQQTPGQGLQFLFEYFSETQRNKGNFPGRFSGRQFSNSRSEMNVSTLELGDSALYLCASSGGTSGTDTQYFGPGTRLTVL.

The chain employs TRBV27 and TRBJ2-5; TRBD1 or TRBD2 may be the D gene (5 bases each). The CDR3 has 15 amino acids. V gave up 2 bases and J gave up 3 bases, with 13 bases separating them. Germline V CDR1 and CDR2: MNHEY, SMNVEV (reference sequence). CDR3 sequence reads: CASSLIGTDKETQYF. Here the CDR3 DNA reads TGTGCCAGCAGTTTAATTGGGACGGACAAAGAGACCCAGTACTTC.

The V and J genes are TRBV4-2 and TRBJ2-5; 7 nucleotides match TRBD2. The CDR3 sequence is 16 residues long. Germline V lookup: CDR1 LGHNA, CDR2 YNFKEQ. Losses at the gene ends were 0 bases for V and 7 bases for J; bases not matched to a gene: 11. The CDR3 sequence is CASSQDSAGGGGTQYF. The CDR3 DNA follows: TGTGCCAGCAGCCAAGATAGTGCCGGCGGCGGGGGGACCCAGTACTTC.

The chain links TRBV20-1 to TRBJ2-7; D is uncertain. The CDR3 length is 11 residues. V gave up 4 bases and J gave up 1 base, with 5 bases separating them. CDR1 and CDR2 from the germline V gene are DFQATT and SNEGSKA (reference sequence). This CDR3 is CSATGSYEQYF. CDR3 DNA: TGCAGTGCTACAGGATCCTACGAGCAGTACTTC.

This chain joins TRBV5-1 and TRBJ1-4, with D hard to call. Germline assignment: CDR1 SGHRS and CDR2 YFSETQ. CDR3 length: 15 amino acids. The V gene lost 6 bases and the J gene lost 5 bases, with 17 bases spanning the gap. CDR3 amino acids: CASTLSSRTNEKLFF. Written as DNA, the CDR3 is TGCGCCAGCACCCTGTCCAGCCGAACAAATGAAAAACTGTTTTTT.

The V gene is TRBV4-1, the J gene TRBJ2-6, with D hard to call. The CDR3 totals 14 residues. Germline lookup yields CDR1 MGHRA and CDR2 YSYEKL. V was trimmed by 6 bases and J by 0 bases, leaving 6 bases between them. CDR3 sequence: CASRAGSGANVLTF. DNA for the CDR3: TGCGCCAGCAGGGCTGGCTCTGGGGCCAACGTCCTGACTTTC.

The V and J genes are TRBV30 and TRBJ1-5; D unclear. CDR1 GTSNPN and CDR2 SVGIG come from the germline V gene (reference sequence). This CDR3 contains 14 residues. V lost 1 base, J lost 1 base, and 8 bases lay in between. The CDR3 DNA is TGTGCCTGGAGTGGGGCCCCAAGCAATCAGCCCCAGCATTTT. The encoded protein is CAWSGAPSNQPQHF. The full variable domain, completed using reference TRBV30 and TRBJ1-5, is SQTIHQWPATLVQPVGSPLSLECTVEGTSNPNLYWYRQAAGRGLQLLFYSVGIGQISSEVPQNLSASRPQDRQFILSSKKLLLSDSGFYLCAWSGAPSNQPQHFGDGTRLSIL.

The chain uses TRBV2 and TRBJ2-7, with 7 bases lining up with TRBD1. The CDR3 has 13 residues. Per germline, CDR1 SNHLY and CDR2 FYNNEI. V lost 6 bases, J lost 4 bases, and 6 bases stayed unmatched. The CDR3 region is CASSRDREYEQYF. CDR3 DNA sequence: TGTGCCAGCAGCCGCGACAGGGAATACGAGCAGTACTTC.

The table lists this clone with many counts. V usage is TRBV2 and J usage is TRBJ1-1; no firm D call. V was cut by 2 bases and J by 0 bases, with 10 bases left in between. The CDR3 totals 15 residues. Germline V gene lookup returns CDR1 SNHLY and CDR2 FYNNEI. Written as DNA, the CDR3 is TGTGCCAGCAGTGAAAGCTTCTCGCTGAACACTGAAGCTTTCTTT. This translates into CASSESFSLNTEAFF.

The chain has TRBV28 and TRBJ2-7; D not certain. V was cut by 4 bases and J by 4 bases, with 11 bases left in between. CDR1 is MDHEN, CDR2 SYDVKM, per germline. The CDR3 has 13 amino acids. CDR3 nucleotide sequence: TGTGCCAGCAGTTCGTTGGGCGGATACGAGCAGTACTTC. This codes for CASSSLGGYEQYF.

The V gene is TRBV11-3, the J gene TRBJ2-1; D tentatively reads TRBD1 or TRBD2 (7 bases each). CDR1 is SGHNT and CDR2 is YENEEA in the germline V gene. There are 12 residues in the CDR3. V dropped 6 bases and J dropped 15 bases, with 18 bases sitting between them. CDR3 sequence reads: CASSTGEGARFF. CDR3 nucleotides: TGTGCCAGCAGTACAGGGGAGGGAGCTAGGTTCTTC.

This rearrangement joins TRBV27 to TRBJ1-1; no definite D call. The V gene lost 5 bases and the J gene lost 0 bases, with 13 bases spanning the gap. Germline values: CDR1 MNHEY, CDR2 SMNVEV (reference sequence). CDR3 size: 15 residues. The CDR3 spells CASSPPQFMNTEAFF. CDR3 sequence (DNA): TGTGCCAGCAGTCCCCCACAGTTCATGAACACTGAAGCTTTCTTT.

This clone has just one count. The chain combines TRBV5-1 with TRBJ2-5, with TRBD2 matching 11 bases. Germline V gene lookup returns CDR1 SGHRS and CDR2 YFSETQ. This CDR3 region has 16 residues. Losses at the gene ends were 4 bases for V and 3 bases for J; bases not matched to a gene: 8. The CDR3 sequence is CASSPGLAGIEETQYF. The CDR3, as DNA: TGCGCCAGCAGCCCAGGACTAGCGGGCATTGAAGAGACCCAGTACTTC.

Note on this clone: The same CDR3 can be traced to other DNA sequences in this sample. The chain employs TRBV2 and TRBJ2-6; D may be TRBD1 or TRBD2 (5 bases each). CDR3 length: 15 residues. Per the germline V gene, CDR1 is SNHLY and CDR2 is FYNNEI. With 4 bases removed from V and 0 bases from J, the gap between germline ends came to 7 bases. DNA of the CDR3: TGTGCCAGCAGTGGGGACCGCTCTGGGGCCAACGTCCTGACTTTC. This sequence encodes CASSGDRSGANVLTF.

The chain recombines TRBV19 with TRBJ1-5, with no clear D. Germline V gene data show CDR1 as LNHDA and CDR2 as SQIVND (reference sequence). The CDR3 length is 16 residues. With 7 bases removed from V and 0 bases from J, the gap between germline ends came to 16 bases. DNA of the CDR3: TGTGCCAGTAAACCGGCGGTGATGGGTAGCAATCAGCCCCAGCATTTT. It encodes CASKPAVMGSNQPQHF.

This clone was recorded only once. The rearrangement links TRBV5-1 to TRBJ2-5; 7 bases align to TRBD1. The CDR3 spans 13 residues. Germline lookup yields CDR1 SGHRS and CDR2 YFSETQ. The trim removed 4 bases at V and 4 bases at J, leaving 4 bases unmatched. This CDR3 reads CASSPQGRETQYF. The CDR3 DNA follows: TGCGCCAGCAGCCCACAGGGGAGAGAGACCCAGTACTTC. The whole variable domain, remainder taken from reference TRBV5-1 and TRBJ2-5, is KAGVTQTPRYLIKTRGQQVTLSCSPISGHRSVSWYQQTPGQGLQFLFEYFSETQRNKGNFPGRFSGRQFSNSRSEMNVSTLELGDSALYLCASSPQGRETQYFGPGTRLLVL.

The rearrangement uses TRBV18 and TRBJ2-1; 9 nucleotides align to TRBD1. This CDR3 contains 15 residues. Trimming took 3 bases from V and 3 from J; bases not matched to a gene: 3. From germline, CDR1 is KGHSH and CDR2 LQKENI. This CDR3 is CASSPGTGLYNEQFF. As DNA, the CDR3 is TGTGCCAGCTCACCCGGGACAGGGCTCTACAATGAGCAGTTCTTC.

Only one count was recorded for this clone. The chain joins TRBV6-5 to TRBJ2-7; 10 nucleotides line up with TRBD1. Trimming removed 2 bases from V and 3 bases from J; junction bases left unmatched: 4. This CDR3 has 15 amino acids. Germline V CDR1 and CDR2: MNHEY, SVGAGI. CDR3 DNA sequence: TGTGCCAGCAGTTACACCGGGACAGGGGTCTACGAGCAGTACTTC. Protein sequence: CASSYTGTGVYEQYF.

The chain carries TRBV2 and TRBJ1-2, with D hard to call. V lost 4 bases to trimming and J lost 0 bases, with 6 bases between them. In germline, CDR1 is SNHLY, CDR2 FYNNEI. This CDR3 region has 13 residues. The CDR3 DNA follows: TGTGCCAGCAGTGGGACGTCTAACTATGGCTACACCTTC. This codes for CASSGTSNYGYTF.

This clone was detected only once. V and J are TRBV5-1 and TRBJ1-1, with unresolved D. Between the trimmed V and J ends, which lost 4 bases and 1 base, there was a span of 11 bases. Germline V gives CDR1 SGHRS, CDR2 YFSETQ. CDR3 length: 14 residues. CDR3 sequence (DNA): TGCGCCAGCAGCCCCCAAGCGTCGAACACTGAAGCTTTCTTT. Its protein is CASSPQASNTEAFF.

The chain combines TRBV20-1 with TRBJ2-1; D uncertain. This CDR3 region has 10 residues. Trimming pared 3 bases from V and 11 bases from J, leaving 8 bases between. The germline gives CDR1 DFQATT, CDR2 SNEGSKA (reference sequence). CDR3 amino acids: CSASGIQQFF. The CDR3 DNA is TGCAGTGCTAGCGGCATTCAGCAGTTCTTC.

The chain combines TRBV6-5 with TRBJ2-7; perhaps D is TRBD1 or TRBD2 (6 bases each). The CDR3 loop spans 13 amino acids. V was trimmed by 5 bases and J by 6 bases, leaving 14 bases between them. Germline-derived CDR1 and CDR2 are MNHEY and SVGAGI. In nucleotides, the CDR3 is TGTGCCAGCAGTCGACAGGAGGGATTCGAGCAGTACTTC. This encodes CASSRQEGFEQYF.

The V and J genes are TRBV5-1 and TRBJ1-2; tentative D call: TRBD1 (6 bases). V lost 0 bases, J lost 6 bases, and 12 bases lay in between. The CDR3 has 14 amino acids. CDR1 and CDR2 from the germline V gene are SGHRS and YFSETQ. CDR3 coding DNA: TGCGCCAGCAGCTTGGAGACAGGTAGCGATGGCTACACCTTC. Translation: CASSLETGSDGYTF. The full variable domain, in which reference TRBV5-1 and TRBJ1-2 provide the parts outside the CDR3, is KAGVTQTPRYLIKTRGQQVTLSCSPISGHRSVSWYQQTPGQGLQFLFEYFSETQRNKGNFPGRFSGRQFSNSRSEMNVSTLELGDSALYLCASSLETGSDGYTFGSGTRLTVV.

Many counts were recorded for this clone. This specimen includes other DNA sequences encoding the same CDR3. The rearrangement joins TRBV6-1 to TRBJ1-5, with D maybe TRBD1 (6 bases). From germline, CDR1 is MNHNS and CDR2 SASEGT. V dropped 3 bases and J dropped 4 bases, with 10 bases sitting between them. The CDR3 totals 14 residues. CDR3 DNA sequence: TGTGCCAGCAGTGAGGGAGGGGGGAATCAGCCCCAGCATTTT. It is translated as CASSEGGGNQPQHF.

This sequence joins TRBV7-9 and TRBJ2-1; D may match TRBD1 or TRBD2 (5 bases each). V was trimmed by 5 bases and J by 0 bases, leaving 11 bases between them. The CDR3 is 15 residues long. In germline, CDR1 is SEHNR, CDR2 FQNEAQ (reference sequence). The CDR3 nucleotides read TGTGCCAGCAGCCCAGAGGGGAGCTCCTACAATGAGCAGTTCTTC. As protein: CASSPEGSSYNEQFF.

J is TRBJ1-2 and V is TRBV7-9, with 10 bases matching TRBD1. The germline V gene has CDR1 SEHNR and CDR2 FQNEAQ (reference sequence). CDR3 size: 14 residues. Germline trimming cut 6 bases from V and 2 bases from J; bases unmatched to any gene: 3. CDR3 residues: CASSRDRGNYGYTF. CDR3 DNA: TGTGCCAGCAGTCGGGACAGGGGAAACTATGGCTACACCTTC.

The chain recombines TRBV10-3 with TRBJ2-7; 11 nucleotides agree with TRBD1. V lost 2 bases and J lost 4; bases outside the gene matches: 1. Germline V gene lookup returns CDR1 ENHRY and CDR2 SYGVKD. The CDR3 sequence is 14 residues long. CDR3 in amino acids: CAISEGQGAYEQYF. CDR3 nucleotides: TGTGCCATCAGTGAGGGACAGGGGGCATACGAGCAGTACTTC.

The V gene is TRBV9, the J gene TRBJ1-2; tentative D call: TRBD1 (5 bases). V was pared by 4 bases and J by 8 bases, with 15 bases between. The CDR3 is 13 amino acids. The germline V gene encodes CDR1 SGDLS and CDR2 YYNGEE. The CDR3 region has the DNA TGTGCCAGCAGCTCCCAACAGGTTGGAGGCTACACCTTC. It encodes CASSSQQVGGYTF.

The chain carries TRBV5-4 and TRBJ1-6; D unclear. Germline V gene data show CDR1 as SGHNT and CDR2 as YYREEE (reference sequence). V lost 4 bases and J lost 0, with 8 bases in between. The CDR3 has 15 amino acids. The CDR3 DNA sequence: TGTGCCAGCAGCGGTGGGAGCTCCTATAATTCACCCCTCCACTTT. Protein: CASSGGSSYNSPLHF.

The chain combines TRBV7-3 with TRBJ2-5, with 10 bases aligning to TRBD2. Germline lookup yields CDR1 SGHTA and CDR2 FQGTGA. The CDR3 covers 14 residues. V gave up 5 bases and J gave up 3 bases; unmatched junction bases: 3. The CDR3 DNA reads TGTGCCAGCAGCCCAACTAGCGGGGAAGAGACCCAGTACTTC. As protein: CASSPTSGEETQYF.

In DNA, the CDR3 is TGTGCCAGCAGTTATTGGGGGGGACAAGAGACCCAGTACTTC. Its translation is CASSYWGGQETQYF. This chain uses TRBV27 with TRBJ2-5; 7 bases agree with TRBD2. The V gene end was trimmed by 4 bases and the J gene end by 2 bases; junction bases not matched to a gene: 4. Germline values: CDR1 MNHEY, CDR2 SMNVEV (reference sequence). The CDR3 sequence is 14 residues long.